This T cell receptor (beta chain) was identified in a study of monozygotic twins with inflammatory bowel disease. Study-wide results and limits: Especially with disease activity, IBD patients shared fewer clonotypes with others than healthy twins did. No single strong signal or clonotype associated with IBD was supported.

TCRdb re-analyzed the 5' RACE reads; it lists each CDR3 protein once, without DNA. This sample lists about 140,000 distinct CDR3 sequences; its ten largest clones have 2% to 3%. As regards this clonotype: Its specificity is not known.

CDR3 length: 11 residues. The germline V gene encodes CDR1 SNHLY and CDR2 FYNNEI. Source material: blood. The sequence was collected from a human donor with ulcerative colitis or Crohn's disease, or a healthy co-twin of an affected twin (not recorded which). This chain joins TRBV2 and TRBJ2-7; the TCRdb call, TRBD2, lacks DNA for checking. CDR3 residues: CASRAPKEQYF.